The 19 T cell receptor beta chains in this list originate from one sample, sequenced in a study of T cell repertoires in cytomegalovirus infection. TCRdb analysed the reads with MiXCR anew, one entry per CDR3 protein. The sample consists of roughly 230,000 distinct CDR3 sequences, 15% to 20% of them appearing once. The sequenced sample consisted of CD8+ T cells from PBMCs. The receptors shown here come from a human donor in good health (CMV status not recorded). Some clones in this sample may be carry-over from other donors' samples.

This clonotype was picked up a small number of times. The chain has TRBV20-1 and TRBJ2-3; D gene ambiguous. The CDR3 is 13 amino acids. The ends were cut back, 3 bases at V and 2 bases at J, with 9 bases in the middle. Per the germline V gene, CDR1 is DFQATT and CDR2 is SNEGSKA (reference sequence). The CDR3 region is CSASYGDTDTQYF. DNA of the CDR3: TGCAGTGCTAGCTACGGAGACACAGATACGCAGTATTTT.

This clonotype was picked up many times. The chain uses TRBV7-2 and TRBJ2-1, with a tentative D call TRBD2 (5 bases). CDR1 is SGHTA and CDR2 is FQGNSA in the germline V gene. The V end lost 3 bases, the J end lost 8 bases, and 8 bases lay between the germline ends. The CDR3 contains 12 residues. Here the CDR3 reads CASSLDGDEQFF. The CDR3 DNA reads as TGTGCCAGCAGCTTGGACGGGGATGAGCAGTTCTTC.

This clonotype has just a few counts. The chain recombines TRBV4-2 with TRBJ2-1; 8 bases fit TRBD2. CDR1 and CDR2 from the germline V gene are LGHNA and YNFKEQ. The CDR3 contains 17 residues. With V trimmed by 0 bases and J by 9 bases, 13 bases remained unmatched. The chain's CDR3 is CASSQDIRGLVASEQFF. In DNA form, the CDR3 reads TGTGCCAGCAGCCAAGACATCCGGGGACTAGTAGCTTCTGAGCAGTTCTTC.

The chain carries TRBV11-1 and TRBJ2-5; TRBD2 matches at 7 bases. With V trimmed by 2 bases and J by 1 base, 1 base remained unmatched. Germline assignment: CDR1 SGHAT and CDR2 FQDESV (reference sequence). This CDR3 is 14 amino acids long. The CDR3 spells CASSLWEGQETQYF. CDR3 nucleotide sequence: TGTGCCAGCAGCTTATGGGAGGGCCAAGAGACCCAGTACTTC.

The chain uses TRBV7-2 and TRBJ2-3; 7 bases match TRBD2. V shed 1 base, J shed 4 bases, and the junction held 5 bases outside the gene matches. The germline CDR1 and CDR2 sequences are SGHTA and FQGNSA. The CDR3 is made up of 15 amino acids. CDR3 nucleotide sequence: TGTGCCAGCAGCTTAGTAGGACTAGAGGCAGATACGCAGTATTTT. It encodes CASSLVGLEADTQYF.

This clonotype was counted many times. Here the CDR3 DNA reads TGTGCCAGCAGTTTCCCCCCCGGCAGCCAGGGGGCCGGGGAGCTGTTTTTT. Encoded protein: CASSFPPGSQGAGELFF. J is TRBJ2-2 and V is TRBV28; 7 positions agree with TRBD1. Germline V gives CDR1 MDHEN, CDR2 SYDVKM. This CDR3 has 17 residues. J gave up 6 bases and V 3 bases, and 13 bases lay outside the gene matches.

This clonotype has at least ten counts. The CDR3 protein is CASSSRQGPYEQYF. CDR3 nucleotides: TGTGCCAGCAGCTCCCGACAGGGCCCCTACGAGCAGTACTTC. J is TRBJ2-7 and V is TRBV7-2, with 7 bases identical to TRBD1. Trimming took 4 bases from V and 2 from J; bases not matched to a gene: 5. The CDR3 sequence is 14 residues long. The germline gives CDR1 SGHTA, CDR2 FQGNSA. Full variable domain (missing parts from reference TRBV7-2 and TRBJ2-7): GAGVSQSPSNKVTEKGKDVELRCDPISGHTALYWYRQSLGQGLEFLIYFQGNSAPDKSGLPSDRFSAERTGGSVSTLTIQRTQQEDSAVYLCASSSRQGPYEQYFGPGTRLTVT.

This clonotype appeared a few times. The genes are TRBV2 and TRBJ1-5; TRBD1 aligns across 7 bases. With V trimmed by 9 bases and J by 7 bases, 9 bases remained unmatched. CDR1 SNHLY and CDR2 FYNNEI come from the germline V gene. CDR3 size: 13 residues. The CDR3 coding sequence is TGTGCCAGAGGGGAAAAACAGGGGCAGCCCCAGCATTTT. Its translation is CARGEKQGQPQHF.

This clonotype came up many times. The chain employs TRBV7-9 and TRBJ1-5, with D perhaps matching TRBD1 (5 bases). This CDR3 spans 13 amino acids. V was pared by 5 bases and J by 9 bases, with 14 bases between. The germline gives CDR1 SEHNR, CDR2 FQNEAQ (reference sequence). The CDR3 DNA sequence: TGTGCCAGCAGCCGCGACAGCCTAGGGCCCCAGCATTTT. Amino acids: CASSRDSLGPQHF.

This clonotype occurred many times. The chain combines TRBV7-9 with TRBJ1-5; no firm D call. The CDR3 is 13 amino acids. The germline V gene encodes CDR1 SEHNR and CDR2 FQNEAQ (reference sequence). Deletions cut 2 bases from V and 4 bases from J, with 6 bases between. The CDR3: CASSLNSNQPQHF. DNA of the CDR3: TGTGCCAGCAGCTTAAATTCAAATCAGCCCCAGCATTTT. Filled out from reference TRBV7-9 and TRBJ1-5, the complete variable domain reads DTGVSQNPRHKITKRGQNVTFRCDPISEHNRLYWYRQTLGQGPEFLTYFQNEAQLEKSRLLSDRFSAERPKGSFSTLEIQRTEQGDSAMYLCASSLNSNQPQHFGDGTRLSIL.

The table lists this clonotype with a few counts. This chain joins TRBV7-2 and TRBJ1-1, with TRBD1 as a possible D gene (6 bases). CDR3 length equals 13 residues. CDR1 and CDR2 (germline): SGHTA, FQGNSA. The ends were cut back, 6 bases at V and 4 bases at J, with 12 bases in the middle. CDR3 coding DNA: TGTGCCAGCAGACAGGGATTGAGCACTGAAGCTTTCTTT. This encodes CASRQGLSTEAFF.

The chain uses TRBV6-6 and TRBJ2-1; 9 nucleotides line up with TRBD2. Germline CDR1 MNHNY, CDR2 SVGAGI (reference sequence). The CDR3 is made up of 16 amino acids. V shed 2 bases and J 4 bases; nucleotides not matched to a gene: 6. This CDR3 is CASSYTLAGRYNEQFF. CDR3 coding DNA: TGTGCCAGCAGTTACACCCTAGCGGGGAGATACAATGAGCAGTTCTTC.

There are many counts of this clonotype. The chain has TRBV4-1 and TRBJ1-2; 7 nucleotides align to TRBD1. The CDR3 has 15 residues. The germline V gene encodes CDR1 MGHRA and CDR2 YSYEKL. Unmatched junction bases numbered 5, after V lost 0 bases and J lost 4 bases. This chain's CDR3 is CASSQEQGWSYGYTF. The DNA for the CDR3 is TGCGCCAGCAGCCAAGAACAGGGGTGGAGCTATGGCTACACCTTC.

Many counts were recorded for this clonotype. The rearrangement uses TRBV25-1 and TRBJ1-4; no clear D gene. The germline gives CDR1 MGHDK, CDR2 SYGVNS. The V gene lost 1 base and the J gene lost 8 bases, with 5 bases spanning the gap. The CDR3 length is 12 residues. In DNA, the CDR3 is TGTGCCAGCAGTGAATTGGGGGAAAAACTGTTTTTT. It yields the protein CASSELGEKLFF.

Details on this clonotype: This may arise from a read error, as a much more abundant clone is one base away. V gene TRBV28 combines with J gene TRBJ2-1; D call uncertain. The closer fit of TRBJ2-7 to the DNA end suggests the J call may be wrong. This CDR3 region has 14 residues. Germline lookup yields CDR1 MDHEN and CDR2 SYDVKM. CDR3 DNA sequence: TGTGCCAGCAGTTTATCACAGCCTGTCAATGAGCAGTACTTC. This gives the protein CASSLSQPVNEQYF.

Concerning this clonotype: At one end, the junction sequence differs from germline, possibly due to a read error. The CDR3 DNA is TGTGCCAGCAGTTTATTTGGGGGCTCGGACACCAGGGAGCTGTTTTTT. It translates to CASSLFGGSDTRELFF. The chain uses TRBV27 and TRBJ2-2; TRBD1 is a possible D gene (6 bases). This CDR3 is 16 amino acids long. Germline values: CDR1 MNHEY, CDR2 SMNVEV (reference sequence).

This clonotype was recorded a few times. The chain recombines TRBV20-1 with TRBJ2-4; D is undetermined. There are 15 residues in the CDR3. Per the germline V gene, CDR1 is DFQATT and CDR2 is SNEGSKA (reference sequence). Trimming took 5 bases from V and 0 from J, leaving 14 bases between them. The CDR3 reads CSAEEQLTAKNIQYF. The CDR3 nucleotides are TGCAGTGCTGAGGAACAACTAACAGCCAAAAACATTCAGTACTTC.

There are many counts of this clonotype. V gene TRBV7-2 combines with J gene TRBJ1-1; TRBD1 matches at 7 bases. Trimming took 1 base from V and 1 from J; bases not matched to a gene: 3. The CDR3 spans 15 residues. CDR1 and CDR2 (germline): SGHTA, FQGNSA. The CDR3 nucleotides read TGTGCCAGCAGCTTAGACAGGGGCCGGAACACTGAAGCTTTCTTT. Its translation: CASSLDRGRNTEAFF.

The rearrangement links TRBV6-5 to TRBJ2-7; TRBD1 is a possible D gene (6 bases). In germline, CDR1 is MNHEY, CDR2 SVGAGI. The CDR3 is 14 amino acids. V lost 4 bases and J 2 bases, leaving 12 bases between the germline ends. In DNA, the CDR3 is TGTGCCAGCAGTTCGGACAGAGACACCTACGAGCAGTACTTC. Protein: CASSSDRDTYEQYF.